This entry concerns a single T cell receptor beta chain. This specimen comes from a study of OX40 agonist ivuxolimab in advanced cancers. The repertoire was sequenced with immunoSEQ multiplex PCR; TCRdb's copy has only in-frame clones and lacks some. The table has approximately 81,000 clones, about 92% seen once. The germline V gene has CDR1 WSHSY and CDR2 SAAADI. V was clipped by 0 bases and J by 1 base, with 4 bases between them. The CDR3 consists of 13 residues. The rearrangement uses TRBV10-2 and TRBJ2-7; D remains unclear. The origin of this receptor is an adult with an advanced solid tumor such as melanoma, head and neck, liver or kidney cancer. Specimen: CD4+ or CD8+ T cells sorted from blood, collected in a trial of the OX40 agonist ivuxolimab. The CDR3 reads CASSESGSYEQYF. The CDR3 region has the DNA TGCGCCAGCAGTGAGTCCGGGTCCTACGAGCAGTACTTC.